This TCR beta chain appears in the sequencing data of a study of cytomegalovirus exposure and HLA in healthy donors (dated by TCRdb to the late 2010s). For the study in its entirety: An earlier analysis of roughly 610 of the donors reported 250 to 300 Gb of sequence data and around 120 million unique TCR beta sequences obtained from around 170 million T cells. Because of strong linkage in the cohort, roughly five DR-DQ haplotypes were treated as single units for association and clustering. Rather than drawing on any new phenotypic data, the later analysis identified candidate immune exposures from TCR beta sequences and the way those sequences occurred across donors. Typing coverage differed by locus: A, B, C, DRB1 and DQB1 were typed in roughly 620-640 donors, DQA1 in 500 to 550, DPA1 in some 600, and DPB1 in roughly 450. Donor age, sex, ethnicity and CMV serostatus were compiled alongside the repertoire data. Every repertoire in the discovery cohort had been generated on one and the same sequencing platform. The study used immunosequencing to profile the T cell repertoires of 666 subjects and linked those repertoires to cytomegalovirus serostatus. Among about 410 genotyped donors of the cohort, an average of roughly 230,000 unique TCR beta nucleotide sequences was sequenced per donor, of which about 19% were non-productive. An earlier analysis of roughly 580 of the donors used high-throughput TCR beta sequencing to judge whether each TCR beta V gene segment behaved as functional or pseudogenic. Among the approximately 400 genotyped donors, 75% to 90% belonged to the genetic ancestry cluster associated with self-reported Caucasian donors. HLA typing included class I and class II loci at four-digit resolution. To predict cytomegalovirus infection status, the study combined high-throughput TCR immunosequencing, statistical association of individual TCRs with disease status, and machine learning. Besides the first cohort of around 670 subjects, a separate validation cohort made up of roughly 130 different subjects was used. A later genetic analysis used genome-wide SNP genotypes for about three fifths of the roughly 700 donors, treating that subset as a discovery cohort. The study was designed to test whether signatures of past pathogen exposure could be identified by cataloging public T cell receptors. An early release that covered about 600 HLA-typed donors contained approximately 300 gigabases of sequencing data and about 93 million unique TCR sequences. A later analysis re-analyzed previously published TCR beta repertoires from about 730 donors and added high-resolution HLA genotyping to study TCR occurrence patterns.

The study at large found these results: Sequencing depth was assumed to be roughly uniform across donors in the presence/absence analyses, though that assumption may not hold. In a later analysis, most CMV-associated TCR beta chains were found to appear HLA-restricted, with HLA associations seemingly driven largely by CMV exposure. Because the 87-base-pair reads could not distinguish some IMGT-functional V segments, including TRBV6-2 and TRBV6-3, those segments were excluded. According to a later genetic analysis, donors in an Asian-associated ancestry cluster had fewer N-insertions in productive TCRs than the approximately 710-donor mean. In a later analysis, HLA-associated TCR beta chains showed more clonal expansion and lower generation probabilities than non-associated chains that were equally common. An earlier analysis of 587 of the donors showed that most TCR beta V segments appeared in productive rearrangements either about 87% or about 30% of the time, which broadly matched IMGT annotations. A few of the identified cytomegalovirus-associated TCR beta chains were confirmed in vitro to be specific for cytomegalovirus antigens. The study gave a list of about 150 TCR beta chains associated with cytomegalovirus. A later analysis associated some 17,000 TCR beta sequences with specific HLA alleles at a false discovery rate of 0.05. A further reported finding was that TCR beta sequences accurately predicted the HLA-A and HLA-B alleles for most subjects in the first cohort. In a later analysis, several top co-occurrence clusters were reported to appear linked to parvovirus B19, influenza, CMV and Epstein-Barr virus. Because HLA typing was missing for some donors at each locus, association tests included only the typed subset. In a later genetic analysis, a missense DCLRE1C variant was associated with V-gene and J-gene trimming of TCR beta chains, and the association was replicated in an independent cohort. Correlated functional status among segregating V segments might be attributable to linkage disequilibrium, but an unknown experimental factor could not be ruled out. A later analysis found that TCR association rates varied across HLA loci, with DRB1 alleles showing the most associated TCRs and HLA-C alleles the fewest. The authors suggested that the approach could potentially be extended to other disease states and immunological phenotypes. In this cohort, only TCR beta chains were sequenced, and detectable features were limited by the absence of alpha or paired-chain data. Most TCR sequences were seen in very few donors, while some public TCRs were found in many individuals. Immune exposure information for the cohort was limited to CMV serostatus. When HLA alleles, especially DR and DQ, strongly co-occurred, TCR associations were difficult to assign to individual alleles. In both the original and validation cohorts, the classifier was reported to diagnose cytomegalovirus status with high specificity and sensitivity. Because counts were too low, 15 to 20 rarely observed V segments, including chromosome 9 orphons, were left out of the earlier analysis of 587 of the donors. The sequencing pipeline was judged likely to have produced a cluster of highly shared sequence variants as a technical artifact.

The cohort was made up of 666 healthy bone marrow donors. At the time of sampling, every cohort member was nominally healthy, though immune exposures that went unrecorded were likely present. The donor tested CMV seronegative, placing the donor among the 300 to 450 seronegative members of the cohort. Every donor gave a peripheral blood sample, and the peripheral blood mononuclear cells from that sample were used for TCR beta sequencing. Genomic DNA extraction from the blood cell samples was performed with the Qiagen DNeasy Blood Extraction Kit. The protocol used for the library was the immunoSEQ multiplex PCR assay. A mixture of 60 forward primers for TCR Vbeta segments and 13 reverse primers for TCR Jbeta segments was used in the multiplex PCR. A multiplex PCR assay on genomic DNA amplified the CDR3 region of rearranged TCR beta genes. The Illumina HiSeq System was used to sequence the amplified TCR beta libraries as 87-base-pair reads. The paper's data handling went like this. In a later analysis, 77 million or so unique TCR beta chains were counted across the approximately 670 repertoires, and around 10 million of these chains were shared by at least two donors. Raw reads were error-corrected and collapsed into unique sequences with a nearest-neighbor algorithm that merged closely related sequences to remove PCR and sequencing errors. CDR3 sequences were aligned to IMGT reference sequences to assign V, D and J gene segments. Each retained sequence needed at least a six-nucleotide match to both a V gene segment and a J gene segment. Rearrangements were called productive when the CDR3 lacked stop codons and stayed in frame with V and J; all others were non-productive. Following IMGT convention, CDR3 was defined as the stretch from the second conserved V-encoded cysteine up to the conserved J-encoded phenylalanine. The earlier analysis of approximately 590 of the donors excluded any sequence lacking an unambiguous match to a single V gene segment. In an earlier analysis of a few hundred of the donors, a V segment was called functional when productive rearrangements were above 56.7%, and segregating when the standard deviation between donors exceeded 5%. To diagnose cytomegalovirus status from the catalog of TCR beta chain sequences, a statistical classification framework was built. In a later analysis, V and J genes were assigned by comparing TCR nucleotide sequences against IMGT/GENE-DB human TR gene sequences. The TCRdist pipeline was used in a later analysis to assign CDR3 sequences and most-parsimonious VDJ recombination scenarios. In a later analysis, every TCR beta chain was defined by the combination of its CDR3 amino acid sequence and its V-gene family, and reads without a unique V-gene family were dropped. To address suspected cross-contamination and a sequencing artifact, a later analysis removed 450 to 700 highly shared, low-generation-probability nucleotide sequences. In a later analysis, a clonal expansion index was calculated for each public chain from normalized within-repertoire ranks of inferred template counts. In a later analysis, generation probabilities were computed using a VDJ recombination model fitted to out-of-frame rearrangements, and the results were checked against IGoR. A later analysis scored TCR-TCR, TCR-HLA and TCR-CMV co-occurrence with hypergeometric tests, applying a repertoire-size bias correction to TCR pairs. To estimate false discovery rates, a later analysis permuted the HLA or CMV assignments 20 times. In a later analysis, co-occurring TCRs were grouped using DBSCAN, with TCRdist sequence similarity added in when clustering inside HLA-allele-positive subsets. Repertoires with fewer than 30,000 or more than 120,000 public chains, plus five repertoires with anomalous nucleotide sharing, were excluded from co-occurrence clustering. What TCRdb holds here is the immuneACCESS table cut down to in-frame rearrangements. Part of the clones is not present; checked against another copy, under half of the missing clones reflect an unresolved V gene, and the others are unexplained. The V and J calls and clone size come from that table; D and trimming were worked out from the DNA. This sample holds 90,000 to 100,000 clones; around 80% were observed only once. Jointly, the top ten make up about 1.5% of the sample.

Spanning cysteine to phenylalanine, the CDR3 consists of 14 amino acids. Only the CDR3 region is kept as DNA, spanning 42 bases read in frame from base 1. Via the germline V gene, CDR1 is MGHDK and CDR2 SYGVNS. V lost 8 bases and J lost 8 bases; the stretch between them is 18 bases long. With respect to this clone: The specificity of this receptor is unknown. There are no base qualities to consult, and no much larger clone falls within one base.

The specimen was PBMCs. This sequence was found in a middle-aged man in good health and CMV-seronegative. Recombination linked TRBV25-1 to TRBJ1-4; there is no confident call for the D gene. The CDR3 has the sequence CASGTGMDGEKLFF. The DNA sequence is given as TGTGCCAGCGGCACCGGGATGGATGGGGAAAAACTGTTTTTT.